This entry lists 27 T cell receptor beta chains sequenced from one sample in a study of vaccination and CD4 T cells after COVID-19 (dated by TCRdb to the early 2020s). Library preparation employed PCR. For sequencing, an Illumina iSeq 100 was employed. DNA from cultured CD4+ T cells underwent TCR sequencing with the Oncomine TCR Beta short-read assay at the Johns Hopkins FTIC core. In-frame beta chains were kept once TCRdb had trimmed the public reads at Q25 with fastp and called clones with MiXCR. One record per CDR3 amino acid sequence lists the most common genes and DNA. The sample table holds under 20,000 distinct CDR3 sequences, of which about 40% were seen once. The ten biggest clones cover around a quarter of the sample. The sample's treatment or condition label is to be understood as: roughly 10-day PBMC culture with coronavirus spike peptide pools or control peptides (ViraFEST assay). Which antigens these TCRs recognize remains unknown.

The source material was CD4+ T cells from blood, cultured in vitro, sampled before SARS-CoV-2 vaccination. Receptor source: a human donor who received a COVID-19 vaccine.

This chain connects TRBV10-1 to TRBJ1-1; 8 bases align to TRBD1. J lost 0 bases, V lost 6 bases, and 6 bases had no gene match. The germline V gene has CDR1 WNHNN and CDR2 SYGVQD (reference sequence). The CDR3 loop spans 15 amino acids. The CDR3 nucleotides are TGCGCCAGCAGGCCCGGGACAGGAATGAACACTGAAGCTTTCTTT. As protein: CASRPGTGMNTEAFF.

This chain joins TRBV2 and TRBJ1-6; D is undetermined. V was clipped by 6 bases and J by 0 bases, with 6 bases between them. The CDR3 consists of 14 residues. Germline V gives CDR1 SNHLY, CDR2 FYNNEI. The CDR3 DNA reads as TGTGCCAGCAGCATACGCTCCTATAATTCACCCCTCCACTTT. It is translated as CASSIRSYNSPLHF.

This rearrangement joins TRBV10-1 to TRBJ2-7; 11 nucleotides match TRBD2. The germline V gene has CDR1 WNHNN and CDR2 SYGVQD (reference sequence). This CDR3 is 14 amino acids long. The trim removed 5 bases at V and 5 bases at J, leaving 5 bases unmatched. CDR3 residues: CASSSSGGTDEQYF. CDR3 DNA: TGCGCCAGCAGTTCTAGCGGGGGGACGGACGAGCAGTACTTC.

This rearrangement joins TRBV5-4 to TRBJ2-1; 12 nucleotides agree with TRBD2. Germline values: CDR1 SGHNT, CDR2 YYREEE (reference sequence). The CDR3 has 15 residues. After removal of 4 bases from V and 9 bases from J, the junction contained 8 bases not matched to a gene. The CDR3 sequence: CASSLLAGGPPEQFF. The DNA for the CDR3 is TGTGCCAGCAGCCTTCTAGCGGGGGGGCCGCCTGAGCAGTTCTTC.

This clonotype has a handful of counts. The genes are TRBV6-5 and TRBJ2-3; D assignment may be TRBD1 or TRBD2 (6 bases each). Trimming shortened V by 0 bases and J by 1 base, and 11 bases separated the two germline ends. The CDR3 extends over 16 amino acids. Germline CDR1 is MNHEY and CDR2 is SVGAGI. The CDR3 DNA follows: TGTGCCAGCAGTTACTCTTCCGGGGGCGGCACAGATACGCAGTATTTT. This gives the protein CASSYSSGGGTDTQYF.

The chain has TRBV12-3 or TRBV12-4 and TRBJ2-7, with no clear D. The CDR3 extends over 13 amino acids. With 8 bases removed from V and 4 bases from J, the gap between germline ends came to 15 bases. Here the CDR3 DNA reads TGTGCCAGCTCTTCTGGGGTCACGTACGAGCAGTACTTC. Translated: CASSSGVTYEQYF.

The chain carries TRBV6-5 and TRBJ1-5, with D unclear. The CDR3 has 16 residues. With 0 bases removed from V and 3 bases from J, the gap between germline ends came to 12 bases. CDR1 and CDR2 from the germline V gene are MNHEY and SVGAGI. As DNA, the CDR3 is TGTGCCAGCAGTTACTCGTTTCCGGGGTTCAATCAGCCCCAGCATTTT. Its translation: CASSYSFPGFNQPQHF.

This chain's CDR3 is CAWSVVGNYGYTF. The DNA for the CDR3 is TGTGCCTGGAGCGTCGTTGGAAACTATGGCTACACCTTC. The J gene is TRBJ1-2, the V gene TRBV30; D ambiguous. Trimming took off 3 bases at V and 2 bases at J, with 10 bases between the two ends. The CDR3 sequence is 13 residues long. Per germline, CDR1 GTSNPN and CDR2 SVGIG (reference sequence).

V gene TRBV7-2 combines with J gene TRBJ1-4; D is unclear. Germline values: CDR1 SGHTA, CDR2 FQGNSA. This CDR3 spans 15 amino acids. Trimming stripped 5 bases from V and 0 bases from J, with 10 bases between. The CDR3 loop reads CASSVGLATNEKLFF. The DNA for the CDR3 is TGTGCCAGCAGCGTAGGGCTCGCAACTAATGAAAAACTGTTTTTT.

The CDR3 nucleotides read TGTGCCACCAAAGGAGTAAATTCTAATTCACCCCTCCACTTT. Protein sequence: CATKGVNSNSPLHF. J is TRBJ1-6 and V is TRBV10-3; unclear D gene. Trimming stripped 10 bases from V and 6 bases from J, with 16 bases between. Per the germline V gene, CDR1 is ENHRY and CDR2 is SYGVKD. The CDR3 consists of 14 residues.

The chain joins TRBV21-1 to TRBJ1-2. TRBV21-1 is a listed pseudogene. This CDR3 spans 13 amino acids. CDR3 sequence: CASSSYGDYGYTF. CDR3 nucleotides: TGTGCCAGCAGTTCTTATGGGGACTATGGCTACACCTTC.

This clonotype has more than one count but fewer than ten. The V and J genes are TRBV20-1 and TRBJ1-6; 8 nucleotides align to TRBD1. This CDR3 is built from 15 residues. Trimming at V came to 5 bases and at J to 6 bases, leaving 9 bases not matched to a gene. Germline loops: CDR1 DFQATT, CDR2 SNEGSKA (reference sequence). The CDR3 spells CSASQGAEGNSPLHF. CDR3 nucleotides: TGCAGTGCTTCCCAGGGGGCCGAGGGTAATTCACCCCTCCACTTT.

This clonotype was observed a handful of times. This CDR3 is CASSYSLGRLGQPQHF. Written as DNA, the CDR3 is TGTGCCAGCAGTTACTCGCTGGGGAGGCTAGGTCAGCCCCAGCATTTT. The chain is built from TRBV6-5 and TRBJ1-5; D is unclear. The CDR3 has 16 residues. The germline V gene encodes CDR1 MNHEY and CDR2 SVGAGI. Trimming stripped 0 bases from V and 6 bases from J, with 15 bases between.

CDR3 region: CAWRQNYGYTF. CDR3 DNA: TGTGCCTGGAGACAAAACTATGGCTACACCTTC. This chain connects TRBV30 to TRBJ1-2; D gene unclear. CDR3 size: 11 residues. Looked up from germline, CDR1 is GTSNPN and CDR2 is SVGIG (reference sequence). Trimming left V 3 bases short and J 2 bases short, with 4 bases between.

The sample holds a few counts of this clonotype. This chain joins TRBV7-8 and TRBJ1-1; D not certain. This CDR3 has 13 residues. Germline lookup yields CDR1 SGHVS and CDR2 FQNEAQ. The V gene lost 4 bases and the J gene lost 1 base, with 7 bases spanning the gap. The CDR3 sequence: CASSSDSNTEAFF. Here the CDR3 DNA reads TGTGCCAGCAGCTCGGACTCGAACACTGAAGCTTTCTTT.

The J gene is TRBJ1-1, the V gene TRBV5-4; 9 nucleotides align to TRBD1. CDR3 length: 13 amino acids. Trimming at V came to 10 bases and at J to 6 bases, leaving 10 bases not matched to a gene. Germline V gene data show CDR1 as SGHNT and CDR2 as YYREEE (reference sequence). Here the CDR3 reads CAYEGTGRAEAFF. CDR3 DNA sequence: TGTGCCTATGAAGGGACAGGGCGGGCTGAAGCTTTCTTT.

About this clonotype itself: The junction and the germline gene differ at one end; a read error may be behind it. This rearrangement joins TRBV6-1 to TRBJ1-5; no clear D. The CDR3 covers 17 residues. The V gene's germline CDR1 is MNHNS and CDR2 SASEGT. The DNA for the CDR3 is TGTGCCAGCAGTGAAATGGTTGACGGGGTGCGCAAGCAGCCCCAGCATTTT. It is translated as CASSEMVDGVRKQPQHF.

This sequence joins TRBV20-1 and TRBJ2-3, with TRBD1 as a possible D gene (6 bases). With 2 bases removed from V and 1 base from J, the gap between germline ends came to 13 bases. CDR1 is DFQATT and CDR2 is SNEGSKA in the germline V gene (reference sequence). The CDR3 sequence is 15 residues long. This CDR3 reads CSARPPQGGTDTQYF. The CDR3 bases are TGCAGTGCTAGACCCCCACAGGGCGGCACAGATACGCAGTATTTT.

CDR3 loop: CASSPGQFFETDTQYF. The DNA of the CDR3 is TGCGCCAGCAGCCCGGGCCAATTTTTTGAAACAGATACGCAGTATTTT. The rearrangement uses TRBV10-1 and TRBJ2-3; D is unresolved. Germline CDR1 and CDR2: WNHNN and SYGVQD (reference sequence). The CDR3 spans 16 residues. The V gene lost 6 bases and the J gene lost 3 bases, with 19 bases spanning the gap.

The chain joins TRBV5-1 to TRBJ2-5, with a possible D match to TRBD1 (5 bases). Germline-derived CDR1 and CDR2 are SGHRS and YFSETQ. The V and J ends lost 2 bases and 4 bases respectively, with 9 bases between them. This CDR3 is 13 amino acids long. The DNA for the CDR3 is TGCGCCAGCAGCTTAGAAGGGGTAGAGACCCAGTACTTC. Its protein is CASSLEGVETQYF.

There are a few counts of this clonotype. The chain links TRBV7-6 to TRBJ1-1; the D gene is possibly TRBD1 (5 bases). With 1 base removed from V and 4 bases from J, the gap between germline ends came to 16 bases. From germline, CDR1 is SGHVS and CDR2 FNYEAQ. This CDR3 region has 16 residues. The CDR3: CASSLGREFDATEAFF. CDR3 in DNA: TGTGCCAGCAGCTTAGGCAGGGAATTTGATGCCACTGAAGCTTTCTTT.

The V gene is TRBV27, the J gene TRBJ1-1; a possible D gene is TRBD1 (6 bases). Between the trimmed V and J ends, which lost 3 bases and 1 base, there was a span of 12 bases. CDR1 MNHEY and CDR2 SMNVEV come from the germline V gene (reference sequence). This CDR3 spans 15 amino acids. In DNA form, the CDR3 reads TGTGCCAGCAGTTTTGGGGGGGCAGAGAACACTGAAGCTTTCTTT. This gives the protein CASSFGGAENTEAFF.

This sequence joins TRBV19 and TRBJ1-2, with 7 bases aligning to TRBD1. Germline CDR1 and CDR2: LNHDA and SQIVND (reference sequence). V was pared by 8 bases and J by 2 bases, with 5 bases of the junction left unmatched. This CDR3 comprises 13 residues. CDR3 DNA sequence: TGTGCCAGTGGGGACAGCCGGAACTATGGCTACACCTTC. It is translated as CASGDSRNYGYTF.

The CDR3, as DNA: TGTGCCAGCATGGGACAGCTGGGCACTGAAGCTTTCTTT. Translation gives CASMGQLGTEAFF. The chain joins TRBV25-1 to TRBJ1-1; TRBD1 agrees at 7 bases. Germline V gives CDR1 MGHDK, CDR2 SYGVNS. V was pared by 7 bases and J by 4 bases, with 6 bases of the junction left unmatched. This CDR3 region has 13 residues.

This chain connects TRBV20-1 to TRBJ2-5; TRBD2 is a possible D gene (6 bases). CDR3 length: 13 amino acids. Germline CDR1 DFQATT, CDR2 SNEGSKA (reference sequence). V lost 3 bases and J lost 1, with 9 bases in between. The CDR3 is CSASWRAQETQYF. The CDR3 DNA reads TGCAGTGCTAGTTGGAGGGCCCAAGAGACCCAGTACTTC.

The chain is built from TRBV10-2 and TRBJ1-6, with 10 bases aligning to TRBD1. This CDR3 has 16 residues. CDR1 and CDR2 (germline): WSHSY, SAAADI. With V trimmed by 6 bases and J by 10 bases, 12 bases remained unmatched. In DNA, the CDR3 is TGCGCCAGCAGCGACGCTCGGACAGGGGGAGGATCACCCCTCCACTTT. This sequence encodes CASSDARTGGGSPLHF.

This clonotype was picked up a small number of times. The chain uses TRBV7-2 and TRBJ2-4; TRBD2 agrees at 11 bases. The germline gives CDR1 SGHTA, CDR2 FQGNSA. Germline trimming cut 5 bases from V and 5 bases from J; bases unmatched to any gene: 5. The CDR3 spans 15 residues. CDR3: CASSPLAGGENIQYF. The CDR3, as DNA: TGTGCCAGCAGCCCGTTAGCGGGGGGGGAAAACATTCAGTACTTC.